The rows below give T cell receptor beta chains drawn from one sample of a study of shared clonotypes between healthy human individuals. Sequenced by immunoSEQ multiplex PCR; TCRdb stores in-frame clones only, minus some. The profile shows approximately 320,000 clones, 80% to 90% of them singletons. What was sequenced was memory CD8+ T cells sorted from blood. The source of these receptors is a young man in good health. CDR3s include the opening cysteine and the closing phenylalanine or tryptophan. The order of the fields is V gene, D gene, J gene, CDR3 protein. The D gene is left open where the match is weak.

V gene: TRBV27; D gene: TRBD1; J gene: TRBJ2-3; CDR3 protein: CASSLLGQGTDTQYF
V gene: TRBV6-1; D gene: TRBD1; J gene: TRBJ2-7; CDR3 protein: CASSFFGTGAEQYF
V gene: TRBV28; D gene: .; J gene: TRBJ2-5; CDR3 protein: CASSPGLGETQYF
V gene: TRBV4-1; D gene: .; J gene: TRBJ2-6; CDR3 protein: CASSPRGSGANVLTF
V gene: TRBV5-1; D gene: .; J gene: TRBJ2-7; CDR3 protein: CASSLARGSYEQYF
V gene: TRBV11-2; D gene: TRBD2; J gene: TRBJ2-3; CDR3 protein: CASSLSGSPADTQYF
V gene: TRBV10-2; D gene: .; J gene: TRBJ2-7; CDR3 protein: CASSGSGLYSYEQYF
V gene: TRBV15; D gene: .; J gene: TRBJ2-7; CDR3 protein: CATSRGDVQSSEQYF
V gene: TRBV6-4; D gene: TRBD1; J gene: TRBJ2-7; CDR3 protein: CASSEGLAGGNYEQYF
V gene: TRBV20-1; D gene: .; J gene: TRBJ2-3; CDR3 protein: CSALSGDTQYF
V gene: TRBV7-9; D gene: TRBD2; J gene: TRBJ2-7; CDR3 protein: CASSLVAGKGDEQYF
V gene: TRBV7-9; D gene: .; J gene: TRBJ2-7; CDR3 protein: CASSLPAGTYEQYF
V gene: TRBV6-5; D gene: .; J gene: TRBJ1-3; CDR3 protein: CASSSRGFAGNTIYF
V gene: TRBV5-1; D gene: .; J gene: TRBJ2-4; CDR3 protein: CASSSGMDIQYF
V gene: TRBV7-6; D gene: .; J gene: TRBJ2-5; CDR3 protein: CASSLPGLPAETQYF
V gene: TRBV6-1; D gene: .; J gene: TRBJ2-7; CDR3 protein: CASSVWGSYEQYF
V gene: TRBV29-1; D gene: .; J gene: TRBJ2-1; CDR3 protein: CSVVTGHNYNEQFF
V gene: TRBV5-6; D gene: TRBD1; J gene: TRBJ2-7; CDR3 protein: CASSSPGQGAYEQYF
V gene: TRBV28; D gene: .; J gene: TRBJ1-2; CDR3 protein: CASSFGGDYGYTF
V gene: TRBV7-9; D gene: .; J gene: TRBJ1-6; CDR3 protein: CASSPSLENNSPLHF
V gene: TRBV4-2; D gene: .; J gene: TRBJ1-2; CDR3 protein: CASSQGYTDGVYGYTF
V gene: TRBV28; D gene: .; J gene: TRBJ1-5; CDR3 protein: CASRDPRGTYSNQPQHF
V gene: TRBV5-8; D gene: .; J gene: TRBJ2-7; CDR3 protein: CASSWTGSYEQYF
V gene: TRBV7-6; D gene: TRBD1; J gene: TRBJ1-5; CDR3 protein: CASSLGAGGDQPQHF
V gene: TRBV6-5; D gene: .; J gene: TRBJ1-1; CDR3 protein: CASSRGTEAFF
V gene: TRBV9; D gene: .; J gene: TRBJ1-3; CDR3 protein: CASSGLGVGHLGNTIYF
V gene: TRBV10-2; D gene: .; J gene: TRBJ2-7; CDR3 protein: CASSEGWSEQYF
V gene: TRBV7-6; D gene: TRBD2; J gene: TRBJ2-2; CDR3 protein: CASSLTTSASNTGELFF
V gene: TRBV27; D gene: .; J gene: TRBJ1-6; CDR3 protein: CASTVAGYNSPLHF
V gene: TRBV14; D gene: .; J gene: TRBJ1-4; CDR3 protein: CASSRTDTSTNEKLFF
V gene: TRBV19; D gene: .; J gene: TRBJ2-1; CDR3 protein: CASRGGNEQFF
V gene: TRBV4-1; D gene: .; J gene: TRBJ1-4; CDR3 protein: CASSPRDLVATNEKLFF
V gene: TRBV27; D gene: TRBD2; J gene: TRBJ2-3; CDR3 protein: CASSLTTLRGADTQYF
V gene: TRBV7-9; D gene: .; J gene: TRBJ1-2; CDR3 protein: CASSPASRTYGYTF
V gene: TRBV7-9; D gene: .; J gene: TRBJ2-2; CDR3 protein: CASSLTWTANTGELFF
V gene: TRBV28; D gene: .; J gene: TRBJ2-7; CDR3 protein: CASSFGQGYEQYF
V gene: TRBV5-6; D gene: .; J gene: TRBJ1-6; CDR3 protein: CASSLPNSPLHF
V gene: TRBV9; D gene: TRBD1; J gene: TRBJ1-2; CDR3 protein: CASSGTGRAIVGYTF
V gene: TRBV9; D gene: .; J gene: TRBJ1-1; CDR3 protein: CASSPFWNTEAFF
V gene: TRBV27; D gene: TRBD1; J gene: TRBJ1-1; CDR3 protein: CASSFDRATEAFF
V gene: TRBV7-9; D gene: .; J gene: TRBJ2-6; CDR3 protein: CASSDSGANVLTF
V gene: TRBV6-8; D gene: .; J gene: TRBJ2-7; CDR3 protein: CASPVVAGLYEQYF
V gene: TRBV6-1; D gene: TRBD2; J gene: TRBJ2-7; CDR3 protein: CTSSVGLAISYEQYF
V gene: TRBV11-2; D gene: TRBD2; J gene: TRBJ2-1; CDR3 protein: CASSPISGSSNEQFF
V gene: TRBV21-1; D gene: .; J gene: TRBJ2-1; CDR3 protein: CASSKAENPSGARSYNEQFF
V gene: TRBV7-8; D gene: .; J gene: TRBJ2-3; CDR3 protein: CASSDRGGTDTQYF
V gene: TRBV7-2; D gene: TRBD1; J gene: TRBJ2-5; CDR3 protein: CASSSTGDRGPQYF
V gene: TRBV10-3; D gene: .; J gene: TRBJ1-2; CDR3 protein: CAISVERQEGYTF
V gene: TRBV19; D gene: .; J gene: TRBJ1-3; CDR3 protein: CASSTGIGISGNTIYF
V gene: TRBV10-3; D gene: .; J gene: TRBJ1-2; CDR3 protein: CAISESPDLNYGYTF
V gene: TRBV11-3; D gene: .; J gene: TRBJ2-3; CDR3 protein: CASSPKESGIPDTQYF
V gene: TRBV5-1; D gene: TRBD1; J gene: TRBJ2-1; CDR3 protein: CASSSDRGPIYNEQFF
V gene: TRBV10-3; D gene: TRBD1; J gene: TRBJ1-6; CDR3 protein: CAIRELDRVVNSPLHF
V gene: TRBV7-2; D gene: .; J gene: TRBJ1-2; CDR3 protein: CASSLGWQNYGYTF
V gene: TRBV2; D gene: .; J gene: TRBJ2-2; CDR3 protein: CAIFTGFGELFF
V gene: TRBV25-1; D gene: TRBD2; J gene: TRBJ2-1; CDR3 protein: CATAGGLADYNEQFF
V gene: TRBV6-5; D gene: .; J gene: TRBJ2-5; CDR3 protein: CASTTGTQETQYF